This TCR beta chain is drawn from a study of blood T cell repertoires in COVID-19. Clones were read by immunoSEQ multiplex PCR, and TCRdb kept only the in-frame ones, dropping some. The sample consists of 240,000 or so clones, about 89% of them appearing once. The CDR3 length is 14 residues. Germline V gives CDR1 MNHNS, CDR2 SASEGT. Trimming at V came to 1 base and at J to 6 bases, leaving 0 bases not matched to a gene. Participants spanned ages about 18 to 95 years and resided in around 25 US areas. This chain connects TRBV6-1 to TRBJ2-1, with 10 bases lining up with TRBD1. Input material: PBMCs or T cells enriched from blood (not recorded which). The source of this sequence is a man aged 40-49 years who had recovered from COVID-19. CDR3 loop: CASSEGTGGNEQFF. DNA for the CDR3: TGTGCCAGCAGTGAAGGGACAGGGGGCAATGAGCAGTTCTTC.